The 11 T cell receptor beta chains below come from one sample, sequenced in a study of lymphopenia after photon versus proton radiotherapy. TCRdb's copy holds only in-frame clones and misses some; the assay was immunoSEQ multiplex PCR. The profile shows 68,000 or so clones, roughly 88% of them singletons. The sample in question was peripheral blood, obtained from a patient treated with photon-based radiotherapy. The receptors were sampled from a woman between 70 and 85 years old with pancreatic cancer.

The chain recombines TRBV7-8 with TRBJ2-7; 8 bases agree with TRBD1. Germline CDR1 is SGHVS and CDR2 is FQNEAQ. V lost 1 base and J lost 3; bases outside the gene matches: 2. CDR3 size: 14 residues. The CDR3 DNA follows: TGTGCCAGCAGCTTAGGGGGACAGGACTACGAGCAGTACTTC. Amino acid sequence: CASSLGGQDYEQYF. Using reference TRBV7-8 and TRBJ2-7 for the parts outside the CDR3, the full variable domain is GAGVSQSPRYKVAKRGQDVALRCDPISGHVSLFWYQQALGQGPEFLTYFQNEAQLDKSGLPSDRFFAERPEGSVSTLKIQRTQQEDSAVYLCASSLGGQDYEQYFGPGTRLTVT.

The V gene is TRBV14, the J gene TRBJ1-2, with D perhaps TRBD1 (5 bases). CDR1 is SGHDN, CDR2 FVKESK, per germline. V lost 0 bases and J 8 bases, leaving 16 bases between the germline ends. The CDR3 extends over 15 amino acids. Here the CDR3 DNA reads TGTGCCAGCAGCCAAGAAGGGCGGGGGATACGGGGCTACACCTTC. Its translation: CASSQEGRGIRGYTF.

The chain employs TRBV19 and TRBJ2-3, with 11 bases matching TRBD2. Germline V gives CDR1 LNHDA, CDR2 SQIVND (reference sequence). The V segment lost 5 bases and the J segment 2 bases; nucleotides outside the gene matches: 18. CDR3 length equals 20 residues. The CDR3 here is CASSATSGKSPPRNTDTQYF. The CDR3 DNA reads TGTGCCAGTAGTGCGACTAGCGGGAAATCCCCCCCAAGGAACACAGATACGCAGTATTTT.

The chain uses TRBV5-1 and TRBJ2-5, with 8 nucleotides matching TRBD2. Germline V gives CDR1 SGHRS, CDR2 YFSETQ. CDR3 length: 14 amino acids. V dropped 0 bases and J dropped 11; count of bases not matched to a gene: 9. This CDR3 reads CASSLVQGLGEQYF. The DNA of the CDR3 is TGCGCCAGCAGCTTGGTACAGGGACTAGGTGAGCAGTACTTC.

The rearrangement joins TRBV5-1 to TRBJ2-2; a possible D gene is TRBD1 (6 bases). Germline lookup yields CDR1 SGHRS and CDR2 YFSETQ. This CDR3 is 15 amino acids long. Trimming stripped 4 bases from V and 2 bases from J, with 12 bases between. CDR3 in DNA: TGCGCCAGCAGCCCATGGACAGAAAACACCGGGGAGCTGTTTTTT. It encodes CASSPWTENTGELFF.

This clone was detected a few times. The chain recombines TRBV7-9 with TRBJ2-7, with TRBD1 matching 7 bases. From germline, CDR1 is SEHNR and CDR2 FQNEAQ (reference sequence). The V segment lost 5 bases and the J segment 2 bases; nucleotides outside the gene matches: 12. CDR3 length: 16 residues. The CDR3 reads CASSPPFRQGAYEQYF. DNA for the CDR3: TGTGCCAGCAGCCCACCCTTTAGACAGGGCGCCTACGAGCAGTACTTC.

CDR3 sequence reads: CASSPEEYIQYF. As DNA, the CDR3 is TGTGCCAGCTCACCCGAGGAATACATTCAGTACTTC. This rearrangement joins TRBV18 to TRBJ2-4; no clear D. Per the germline V gene, CDR1 is KGHSH and CDR2 is LQKENI. This CDR3 spans 12 amino acids. V was pared by 3 bases and J by 8 bases, with 8 bases between.

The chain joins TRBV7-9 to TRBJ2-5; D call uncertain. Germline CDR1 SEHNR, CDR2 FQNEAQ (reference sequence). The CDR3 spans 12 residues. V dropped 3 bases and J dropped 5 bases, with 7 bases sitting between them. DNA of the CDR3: TGTGCCAGCAGCTTTTTTGGGGAGACCCAGTACTTC. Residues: CASSFFGETQYF.

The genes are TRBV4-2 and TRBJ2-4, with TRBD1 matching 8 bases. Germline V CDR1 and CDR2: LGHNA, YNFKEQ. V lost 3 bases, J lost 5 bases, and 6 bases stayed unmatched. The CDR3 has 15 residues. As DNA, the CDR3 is TGTGCCAGCAGCCAGGCAGGGGGCTCGGAAAACATTCAGTACTTC. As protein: CASSQAGGSENIQYF.

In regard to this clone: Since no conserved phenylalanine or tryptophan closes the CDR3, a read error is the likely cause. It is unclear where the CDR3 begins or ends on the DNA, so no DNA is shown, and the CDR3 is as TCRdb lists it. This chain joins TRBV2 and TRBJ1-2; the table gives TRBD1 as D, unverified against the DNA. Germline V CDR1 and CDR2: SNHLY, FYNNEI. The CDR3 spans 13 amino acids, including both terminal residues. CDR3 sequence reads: CASSWGQAAAVGL.

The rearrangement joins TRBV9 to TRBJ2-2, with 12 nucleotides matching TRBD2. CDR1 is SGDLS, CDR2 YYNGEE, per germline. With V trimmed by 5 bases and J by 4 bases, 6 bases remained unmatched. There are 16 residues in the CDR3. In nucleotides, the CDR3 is TGTGCCAGCAGTCCTCCTAGCGGGAGGGCCACCGGGGAGCTGTTTTTT. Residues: CASSPPSGRATGELFF.